This T cell receptor (beta chain) was captured in a study of early stage breast cancer tumors. General observations from the study: Enriched TCRB sequences shared across patients were mostly commonly generated sequences. Tumors had approximately 2.5-fold higher T cell density and higher clonality than adjacent normal breast tissue.

V lost 5 bases and J 2 bases, leaving 19 bases between the germline ends. Germline CDR1 is SQVTM and CDR2 is ANQGSEA. CDR3 size: 16 residues. The protocol was immunoSEQ multiplex PCR, while the TCRdb copy is restricted to in-frame clones and leaves out a portion. The sample lists 20,000 to 30,000 clones, about two thirds seen once, with 9.5% to 10% in the top ten. Worth noting for this clone: The antigen is unknown.

What was sequenced was breast tumor tissue. V is TRBV29-1 and J is TRBJ1-5; TRBD1 is a possible D gene (6 bases). This clonotype originated in a person aged 55 to 70 with breast cancer. The CDR3 coding sequence is TGCAGCGTTACACAGGGATCGGTTGTCGGCAATCAGCCCCAGCATTTT. Amino acid sequence: CSVTQGSVVGNQPQHF.